The source of this T cell receptor beta chain is a study of T cells in Graves' hyperthyroidism and ophthalmopathy. The sample holds a few counts of this clonotype. Its target is unknown. Mismatch with germline at one junction end may stem from a read error. The TCR beta CDR3 regions underwent amplification using RNA transcripts as the source. A set of HTBI primers served as the primers for a first-round RT-PCR of the TCR CDR3. TCRdb itself ran the multiplex PCR reads through MiXCR, one entry per CDR3 protein. The sample contains a few hundred thousand distinct CDR3 sequences, less than 20% of which appear only once. Study-wide findings and caveats: Ophthalmopathy stood apart from stable hyperthyroidism in a 13 V-J model.

It was uncontrolled infection, other autoimmune disease, pregnancy or lactation that excluded patients. This CDR3 comprises 14 residues. In germline, CDR1 is SNHLY, CDR2 FYNNEI. This chain joins TRBV2 and TRBJ1-5; a possible D gene is TRBD1 (6 bases). The source of this sequence is a woman aged 18-29 years with Graves' hyperthyroidism that later progressed to Graves' ophthalmopathy. Sequenced input: blood. The CDR3 loop reads CAGSAGQSYQPQHF. As DNA, the CDR3 is TGTGCCGGCAGTGCTGGACAGAGTTATCAGCCCCAGCATTTT.